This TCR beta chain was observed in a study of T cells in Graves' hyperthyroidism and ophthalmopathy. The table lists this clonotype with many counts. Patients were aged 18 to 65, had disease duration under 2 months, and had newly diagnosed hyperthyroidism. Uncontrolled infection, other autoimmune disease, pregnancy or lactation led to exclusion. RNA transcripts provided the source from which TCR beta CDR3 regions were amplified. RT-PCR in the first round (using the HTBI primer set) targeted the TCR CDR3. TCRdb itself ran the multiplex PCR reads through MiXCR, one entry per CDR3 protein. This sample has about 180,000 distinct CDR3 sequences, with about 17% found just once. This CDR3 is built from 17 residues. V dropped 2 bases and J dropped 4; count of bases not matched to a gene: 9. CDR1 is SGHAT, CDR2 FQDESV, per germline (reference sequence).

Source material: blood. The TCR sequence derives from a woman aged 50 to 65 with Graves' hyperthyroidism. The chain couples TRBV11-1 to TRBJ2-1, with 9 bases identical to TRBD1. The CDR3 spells CASSLPSGQGIYNEQFF. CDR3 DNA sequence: TGTGCCAGCAGCTTACCCTCAGGACAGGGGATTTACAATGAGCAGTTCTTC.